This TCR beta chain was identified during a study of T cells in Graves' hyperthyroidism and ophthalmopathy. Study-wide results and caveats: Ophthalmopathy got predicted by the model a median about six months before its onset.

A word on this clonotype: What it binds is not known.

Patients aged 18 to 65 with hyperthyroidism were newly diagnosed, with duration under 2 months. Uncontrolled infection, other autoimmune disease, pregnancy or lactation disqualified patients from enrolment. About 10 ml of fresh peripheral blood supplied the PBMCs. RNA transcripts provided the source from which TCR beta CDR3 regions were amplified. First-round RT-PCR of the TCR CDR3 relied on the HTBI primer set. TCRdb reprocessed the multiplex PCR reads via MiXCR and lists one record per CDR3 protein. This sample has a few hundred thousand distinct CDR3 sequences, with about 15% found just once. The CDR3 covers 16 residues. CDR1 LGHDT and CDR2 YNNKEL come from the germline V gene (reference sequence). V was trimmed by 3 bases and J by 0 bases, leaving 12 bases between them.

The sequence was obtained from a woman aged 25 to 39 with Graves' hyperthyroidism that later progressed to Graves' ophthalmopathy. Sequenced input: blood. The chain employs TRBV3-1 and TRBJ2-1; possible D gene TRBD2, 5 bases. The CDR3 sequence: CASSHPGLISYNEQFF. CDR3 sequence (DNA): TGTGCCAGCAGCCACCCCGGACTCATCTCCTACAATGAGCAGTTCTTC.